A selection of T cell receptor beta chains follows, all from one sample in a study of blood T cell repertoires in COVID-19. Data came from immunoSEQ multiplex PCR; TCRdb stores just in-frame clones and leaves some out. Of 70,000 to 95,000 clones detected, about 73% appear once; the ten largest clones hold just over 35%. Material: peripheral blood. These receptors all come from a man aged 60 to 69 with COVID-19, enrolled during active disease. CDR3s include the opening cysteine and the closing phenylalanine or tryptophan. Each record gives: D gene, V gene, CDR3 length, J gene, clone size, CDR3 DNA, CDR3 protein. D genes are given only for firm matches. The size field is filled for only some rows; it gives once, few, many or a size class.

>.|TRBV9|14|TRBJ1-2|.
TGTGCCCCCAGCGGAGGGGGGGCCAACTATGGCTACACCTTC
CAPSGGGANYGYTF
>TRBD2|TRBV3-1/TRBV3-2|14|TRBJ2-1|.
TGTGCCAGCAGCCCGGGACTACAGCGCTACGAGCAGTTCTTC
CASSPGLQRYEQFF
>.|TRBV5-4|14|TRBJ1-6|.
TGTGCCAGCAGCTCCCGAGGCGAAAATTCACCCCTCCACTTT
CASSSRGENSPLHF
>.|TRBV6-1|13|TRBJ1-2|.
TGTGCCAGCAGTGAATGGGGGGGCCGGGGCTACACCTTC
CASSEWGGRGYTF
>TRBD1|TRBV27|13|TRBJ1-2|.
TGTGCCAGCAGTTTAGCAGGGGGCGGAGGCTACACCTTC
CASSLAGGGGYTF
>.|TRBV6-5|16|TRBJ2-1|.
TGTGCCAGCAGTTACTCTGGGGCAGGGGATTACAATGAGCAGTTCTTC
CASSYSGAGDYNEQFF
>TRBD1|TRBV13|15|TRBJ1-1|.
TGTGCCAGCAGCCCGGGGACAGACGAGAACACTGAAGCTTTCTTT
CASSPGTDENTEAFF
>.|TRBV5-5|11|TRBJ2-7|.
TGTGCCAGCAGCGTAGACTACGAGCAGTACTTC
CASSVDYEQYF
>TRBD2|TRBV7-3|17|TRBJ2-1|.
TGTGCCAGCAGCTTAGGGTCTAGCGGGAGGATGGCTAATGAGCAGTTCTTC
CASSLGSSGRMANEQFF
>.|TRBV6-5|14|TRBJ1-4|.
TGTGCCAGCAGGGCAACAGCAAATAATGAAAAACTGTTTTTT
CASRATANNEKLFF
>.|TRBV6-5|14|TRBJ1-5|.
TGTGCCAGCAGTTACGGCAGGGGATATCAGCCCCAGCATTTT
CASSYGRGYQPQHF
>.|TRBV27|13|TRBJ1-1|once
TGTGCCAGCAGGCGATCCGGGGTCCCTGAAGCTTTCTTT
CASRRSGVPEAFF
>TRBD1|TRBV19|15|TRBJ2-7|.
TGTGCCAGTAGTAACACCGGGACAGGGGCCTACGAGCAGTACTTC
CASSNTGTGAYEQYF
>.|TRBV4-1|15|TRBJ1-1|.
TGCGCCAGCAGCCAAGTCCCAGGGCCGAACACTGAAGCTTTCTTT
CASSQVPGPNTEAFF
>.|TRBV5-5|16|TRBJ2-7|few
TGTGCCAGCAGCCCCGCCGGGGTAGGGATGGTATACGAGCAGTACTTC
CASSPAGVGMVYEQYF
>TRBD2|TRBV15|16|TRBJ2-1|.
TGTGCCACCAGCGGATATAGCGGGAGAATACGAAATGAGCAGTTCTTC
CATSGYSGRIRNEQFF
>TRBD2|TRBV7-3|18|TRBJ2-1|.
TGTGCCAGCAGCTTAAGCTCGCCTAGCGGGTTGGGATTCAATGAGCAGTTCTTC
CASSLSSPSGLGFNEQFF
>.|TRBV2|14|TRBJ2-1|.
TGTGCCAGCAGTGTCAACTTCTCCTACAATGAGCAGTTCTTC
CASSVNFSYNEQFF
>.|TRBV19|15|TRBJ2-2|.
TGTGCCAGTAGTATAGGGACAGTCTTTACCGGGGAGCTGTTTTTT
CASSIGTVFTGELFF
>.|TRBV1|14|TRBJ1-3|few
TGCACCGCCCCGGGAGAAACCACACCCAACACCATATATTTT
CTAPGETTPNTIYF
>.|TRBV7-9|13|TRBJ2-5|.
TGTGCCACCGATAACTTGCATCGAGAGACCCAGTACTTC
CATDNLHRETQYF
>TRBD1|TRBV7-9|16|TRBJ2-2|.
TGTGCCAGCAGCTTGGGACAGGGGGCGGGCACCGGGGAGCTGTTTTTT
CASSLGQGAGTGELFF